Below, one TCR beta chain is given with its context. Its antigen is still unknown. V lost 4 bases to trimming and J lost 0 bases, with 17 bases between them. Germline-derived CDR1 and CDR2 are SGHDN and FVKESK. The CDR3 runs 17 residues. TCRdb reprocessed the reads with MiXCR, giving one entry per CDR3 protein. The sample lists about 260,000 distinct CDR3 sequences; around 15% were seen once. The data are from a study of T cell repertoires in cytomegalovirus infection. Study at large: It was the public TCR beta signatures that indicated both CMV infection and matching HLA type.

Points from the study as a whole: The ex vivo response was dominated by HLA-C-restricted CMV-specific TCR beta clonotypes.

The receptor was derived from a human donor in good health (CMV status not recorded). Some clones in this sample may be carry-over from other donors' samples. This chain uses TRBV14 with TRBJ2-3; D tentatively reads TRBD1 or TRBD2 (5 bases each). The sample taken for sequencing was PBMCs. The CDR3: CASSLGHPWDSTDTQYF. The CDR3 coding sequence is TGTGCCAGCAGCCTTGGTCACCCTTGGGACAGCACAGATACGCAGTATTTT.